These 5 T cell receptor beta chains originate from one sample sequenced in a study of blood T cells in healthy people across ages (dated by TCRdb to between 2015 and 2016). Receptor libraries were prepared by 5' RACE. Sequencing was performed on an Illumina HiSeq 2500. A second roughly 7 to 11 cycle PCR used a sample-barcoded 5' primer and a J-beta primer mix. TCRdb's own reprocessing of the public reads used fastp at Q25 and MiXCR and kept productive beta chains. Rows with a matching CDR3 protein are joined into one entry that keeps the most common DNA and genes. The table for this sample lists roughly 1.5 million distinct CDR3 sequences; roughly 43% of them were counted only once. The ten biggest clones cover less than 5% of the sample. Sequenced material: blood. The receptor set was obtained from a woman younger than 30 in good health.

This clonotype was observed a few times. J is TRBJ2-5 and V is TRBV12-3 or TRBV12-4; 8 nucleotides align to TRBD1. The CDR3 loop spans 16 amino acids. J gave up 2 bases and V 6 bases, and 11 bases lay outside the gene matches. In DNA, the CDR3 is TGTGCCAGCAGCTGGCTTGGACAGGGTGTACAAGAGACCCAGTACTTC. Residues: CASSWLGQGVQETQYF.

The chain carries TRBV7-9 and TRBJ2-4; D is unresolved. The J call may be mistaken, given a closer DNA end match to TRBJ2-7. Germline CDR1 SEHNR, CDR2 FQNEAQ (reference sequence). The CDR3 is 12 amino acids. In DNA, the CDR3 is TGTGCCAGCAGCTTACCCCACTCCGAGCAGTACTTC. The encoded protein is CASSLPHSEQYF.

This clonotype has a handful of counts. CDR3 sequence reads: CATSELLAVSGANVLTF. CDR3 sequence (DNA): TGTGCCACCAGTGAGCTGCTCGCCGTCTCTGGGGCCAACGTCCTGACTTTC. J is TRBJ2-6 and V is TRBV24-1; D is unclear. The V and J ends lost 4 bases and 0 bases respectively, with 12 bases between them. Germline V gives CDR1 KGHDR, CDR2 SFDVKD. The CDR3 loop spans 17 amino acids.

V gene TRBV27 combines with J gene TRBJ2-7; D gene unclear. Germline V CDR1 and CDR2: MNHEY, SMNVEV (reference sequence). This CDR3 comprises 13 residues. V shed 2 bases and J shed 7 bases, with 12 bases lying between them. CDR3 sequence (DNA): TGTGCCAGCAGTTTAAGAGACCCAACGGAGCAGTACTTC. Protein: CASSLRDPTEQYF.

The rearrangement uses TRBV4-1 and TRBJ1-5; 7 bases are shared with TRBD1. J gave up 8 bases and V 3 bases, and 7 bases lay outside the gene matches. The germline V gene has CDR1 MGHRA and CDR2 YSYEKL. The CDR3 sequence is 14 residues long. CDR3 amino acids: CASSQGQTVKPQHF. In DNA form, the CDR3 reads TGCGCCAGCAGCCAGGGACAGACTGTTAAGCCCCAGCATTTT.